This T cell receptor (beta chain) was captured in a study of CD8 T cells in ankylosing spondylitis. For this clonotype: Its cognate antigen is unknown.

The CDR3 contains 15 residues. V trimming: 6 bases; J trimming: 4 bases; junction bases outside the gene matches: 9. Germline CDR1 MNHEY, CDR2 SMNVEV (reference sequence). General observations from the study: Several highly homologous variants made up a TCR beta motif that seemed to typify ankylosing spondylitis blood. Reportedly, matched ankylosing spondylitis synovial fluid was significantly enriched for disease-linked clones.

TCRdb reanalysed the 5' RACE reads using MiXCR and keeps one entry per CDR3 protein. The table includes about 160,000 distinct CDR3 sequences, approximately 20% detected once. Sequenced material: blood, either unsorted or a sorted T cell fraction (not recorded which). The sequence was obtained from a male donor with ankylosing spondylitis or in good health (not recorded which). The V call is TRBV27, the J call TRBJ2-3; the match to TRBD2 covers 8 bases. Here the CDR3 reads CASSRGSGSADTQYF. DNA of the CDR3: TGTGCCAGCAGCCGAGGGAGCGGGAGTGCAGATACGCAGTATTTT.